The clone carrying this TCR beta chain has a handful of counts. Per the germline V gene, CDR1 is ENHRY and CDR2 is SYGVKD. Between the trimmed V and J ends, which lost 4 bases and 4 bases, there was a span of 8 bases. The CDR3 contains 12 residues. TCRdb called the 5' RACE reads again in MiXCR, with one record for every CDR3 protein. The sample has 550,000 to 700,000 distinct CDR3 sequences, 20% to 25% seen once; the top ten hold 4% to 4.5%. The data derive from a study of identical twins. Separately, the same data were catalogued under a study of T cells expressing NK-cell markers. That paper notes: In a group of about six donors, dominant NKG2C+ clonotypes represented about 1.0-7.5% of CD8+ T cells.

The TCR comes from a woman between 18 and 29 years old in good health. This chain joins TRBV10-3 and TRBJ2-7; D might be TRBD1 (5 bases). Material for sequencing was PBMCs. DNA of the CDR3: TGTGCCATCAGTGTACAGGCTTACGAGCAGTACTTC. Translation gives CAISVQAYEQYF.